This record looks at one T cell receptor beta chain sequence and its context. The repertoire was sequenced with immunoSEQ multiplex PCR; TCRdb's copy has only in-frame clones and lacks some. In the table there are approximately 220,000 clones, around 82% of which are singletons. This entry comes from a study of blood T cell repertoires in COVID-19. Study as a whole: From T cells, B-cell-depleted T cells, or PBMCs came the material, which was cDNA or gDNA.

This clonotype originated in a woman between 65 and 79 years old with acute or convalescent COVID-19. Source material: peripheral blood.

CDR3 nucleotide sequence: TGTGCCAGCAGCCGACTCGGACAGGCCCGCTCCTACGAGCAGTACTTC. This gives the protein CASSRLGQARSYEQYF. This chain uses TRBV7-8 with TRBJ2-7, with 7 bases identical to TRBD1. The CDR3 covers 16 residues. Germline trimming cut 5 bases from V and 0 bases from J; bases unmatched to any gene: 10. Germline CDR1 SGHVS, CDR2 FQNEAQ.